This TCR beta chain was obtained from a study of cytomegalovirus exposure and HLA in healthy donors. Vbeta (60) and Jbeta (13) primers were used in the PCR. Sequencing used immunoSEQ multiplex PCR; TCRdb keeps in-frame clones, though not all of them. Of fewer than 150,000 clones listed, approximately 89% were seen once; the top ten hold about 7%. CDR1 is MNHEY, CDR2 SVGAGI, per germline. The CDR3 is 13 residues long. The V end was cut by 8 bases, the J end by 6 bases, with 14 bases between. The sequencing sample was made of PBMCs. The chain carries TRBV6-5 and TRBJ2-1; D is unclear. The receptor was isolated from a woman under 40 in good health and CMV-seropositive. This CDR3 reads CASSVLPLNEQFF. The CDR3 DNA reads as TGTGCCAGCTCCGTACTACCCCTCAATGAGCAGTTCTTC.